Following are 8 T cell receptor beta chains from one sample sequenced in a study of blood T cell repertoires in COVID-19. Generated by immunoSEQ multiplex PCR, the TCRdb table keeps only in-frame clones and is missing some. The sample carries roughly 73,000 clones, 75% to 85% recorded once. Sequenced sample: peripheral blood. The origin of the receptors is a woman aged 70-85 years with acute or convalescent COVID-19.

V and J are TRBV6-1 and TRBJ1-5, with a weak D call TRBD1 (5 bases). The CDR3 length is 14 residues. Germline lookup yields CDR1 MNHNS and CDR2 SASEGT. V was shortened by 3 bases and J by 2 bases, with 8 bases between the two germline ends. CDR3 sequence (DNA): TGTGCCAGCAGTGAGTGGGGGGGCAATCAGCCCCAGCATTTT. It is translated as CASSEWGGNQPQHF.

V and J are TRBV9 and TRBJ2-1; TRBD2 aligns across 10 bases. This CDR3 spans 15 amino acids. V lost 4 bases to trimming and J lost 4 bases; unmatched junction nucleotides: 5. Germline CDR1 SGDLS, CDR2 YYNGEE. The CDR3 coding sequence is TGTGCCAGCAGCCCCCGACTAGCGGGTTACAATGAGCAGTTCTTC. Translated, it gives CASSPRLAGYNEQFF.

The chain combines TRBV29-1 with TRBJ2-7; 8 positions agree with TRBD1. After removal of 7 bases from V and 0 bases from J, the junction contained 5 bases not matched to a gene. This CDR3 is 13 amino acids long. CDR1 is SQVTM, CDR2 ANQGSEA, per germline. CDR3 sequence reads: CSAQGVPSYEQYF. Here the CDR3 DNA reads TGCAGCGCACAGGGGGTCCCCTCCTACGAGCAGTACTTC.

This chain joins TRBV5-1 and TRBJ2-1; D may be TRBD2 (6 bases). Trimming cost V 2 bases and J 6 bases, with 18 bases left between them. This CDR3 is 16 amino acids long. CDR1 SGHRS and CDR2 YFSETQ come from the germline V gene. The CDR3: CASSFRGYPGGNEQFF. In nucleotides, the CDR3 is TGCGCCAGCAGCTTCCGGGGGTACCCCGGGGGCAATGAGCAGTTCTTC.

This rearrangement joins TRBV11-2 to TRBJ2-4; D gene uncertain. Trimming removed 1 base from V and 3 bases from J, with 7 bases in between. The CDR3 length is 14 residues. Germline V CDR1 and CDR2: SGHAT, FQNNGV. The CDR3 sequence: CASSLGVRKNIQYF. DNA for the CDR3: TGTGCCAGCAGCTTAGGTGTCCGCAAAAACATTCAGTACTTC.

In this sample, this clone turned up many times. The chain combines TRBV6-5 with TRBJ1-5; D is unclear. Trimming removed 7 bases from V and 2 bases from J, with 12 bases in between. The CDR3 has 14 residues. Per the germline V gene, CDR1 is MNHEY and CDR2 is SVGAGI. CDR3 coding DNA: TGTGCCAGCACCAGGATAGGTGGCAATCAGCCCCAGCATTTT. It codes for CASTRIGGNQPQHF.

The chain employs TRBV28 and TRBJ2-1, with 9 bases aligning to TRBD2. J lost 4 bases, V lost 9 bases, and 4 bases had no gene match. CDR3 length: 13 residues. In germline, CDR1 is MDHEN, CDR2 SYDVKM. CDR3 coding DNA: TGTGCCAGTACTAGCGGGTTTTACAATGAGCAGTTCTTC. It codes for CASTSGFYNEQFF.

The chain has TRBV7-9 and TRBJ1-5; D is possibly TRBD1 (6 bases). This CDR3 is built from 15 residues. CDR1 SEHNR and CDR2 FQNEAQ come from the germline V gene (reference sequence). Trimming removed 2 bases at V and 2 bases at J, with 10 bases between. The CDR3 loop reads CASSLSGDGNQPQHF. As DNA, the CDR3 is TGTGCCAGCAGCTTATCAGGGGATGGCAATCAGCCCCAGCATTTT.